This T cell receptor (beta chain) appears in the sequencing data of a study of cytomegalovirus exposure and HLA in healthy donors (dated 2017 in TCRdb). A note on the overall study: An earlier analysis of 550 to 700 of the donors reported 250 to 350 Gb of sequence data and 117 million unique TCR beta sequences from 190 million or so T cells. An early release that covered about 640 HLA-typed donors contained around 330 gigabases of sequencing data and tens of millions of unique TCR sequences. Of the roughly 400 genotyped donors, 81% were placed in the genetic ancestry cluster associated with self-reported Caucasian donors. The study aimed to test whether cataloging public T cell receptors could reveal signatures of past pathogen exposure. Using immunosequencing, the study profiled T cell repertoires from around 680 subjects and related those repertoires to cytomegalovirus serostatus. Along with the approximately 700-subject first cohort, a separate validation cohort of over a hundred different subjects was used. To predict cytomegalovirus infection status, the study brought together high-throughput TCR immunosequencing, statistical association of individual TCRs with disease status, and machine learning. In a later analysis, previously published TCR beta repertoires from 500 to 750 donors were re-analyzed and high-resolution HLA genotyping was added so that TCR occurrence patterns could be studied. Rather than using new phenotypic data, the later analysis identified candidate immune exposures from TCR beta sequences and from how often those sequences occurred across donors. To decide whether each TCR beta V gene segment behaved as functional or pseudogenic, an earlier analysis of over 500 of the donors relied on high-throughput TCR beta sequencing. Donor age, sex, ethnicity and CMV serostatus were compiled alongside the repertoire data. A later genetic analysis took genome-wide SNP genotypes for 398 of the 666 donors and used that subset as a discovery cohort. All discovery cohort repertoires had been generated using a single sequencing platform. HLA typing covered class I and class II loci at four-digit resolution. Typing coverage varied by locus: roughly 629-630 donors for A, B, C, DRB1 and DQB1; more than 500 for DQA1; more than 600 for DPA1; about 450 for DPB1. Roughly 5 DR-DQ haplotypes were handled as single units for association and clustering, since linkage in the cohort was strong. On average, around 240,000 unique TCR beta nucleotide sequences were sequenced per donor among 398 genotyped donors of the cohort, with roughly 20% of those sequences being non-productive. What the work shows at the level of the full study, not this receptor alone: The presence/absence analyses assumed that sequencing depth was roughly uniform across donors, and that assumption may not be true. Across donors, most TCR sequences were observed very rarely, whereas some public TCRs were present in many individuals. According to a later analysis, parvovirus B19, influenza, CMV and Epstein-Barr virus appeared linked to several top co-occurrence clusters. According to a later genetic analysis, donors in an Asian-associated ancestry cluster had fewer N-insertions in productive TCRs than the roughly 660-donor mean. Broadly in line with IMGT annotations, most TCR beta V segments showed up in productive rearrangements about 87% or about 30% of the time in an earlier analysis of approximately 600 of the donors. A later genetic analysis associated a missense DCLRE1C variant with V-gene and J-gene trimming of TCR beta chains, and an independent cohort replicated the association. The sequencing pipeline was judged likely to have produced a cluster of highly shared sequence variants as a technical artifact. In vitro tests confirmed that a few of the cytomegalovirus-associated TCR beta chains recognize cytomegalovirus antigens. This cohort had only TCR beta chains sequenced, and the lack of alpha or paired-chain data limited which features could be detected. In a later analysis, 16,951 TCR beta sequences were associated with specific HLA alleles at a false discovery rate of 0.05. Strong co-occurrence of HLA alleles, especially DR and DQ, made assigning TCR associations to individual alleles difficult. Cytomegalovirus status was reported to be diagnosed by the classifier with high specificity and sensitivity in both the original and validation cohorts. Linkage disequilibrium might explain the correlated functional status among segregating V segments, but an unknown experimental factor could not be ruled out. The study gave a list of some 150 TCR beta chains associated with cytomegalovirus. It was suggested by the authors that the approach could potentially be generalized to other disease states and immunological phenotypes. Because the 87-base-pair reads could not distinguish some IMGT-functional V segments, including TRBV6-2 and TRBV6-3, those segments were excluded. A further reported finding was that TCR beta sequences accurately predicted the HLA-A and HLA-B alleles for most subjects in the first cohort. Because counts were too low, roughly 17 rarely observed V segments, including chromosome 9 orphons, were left out of the earlier analysis of 587 of the donors. The only immune exposure information available for the cohort was CMV serostatus. A later analysis found that TCR association rates varied across HLA loci, with DRB1 alleles showing the most associated TCRs and HLA-C alleles the fewest. Most CMV-associated TCR beta chains appeared to be HLA-restricted in a later analysis, and the HLA associations seemed to be driven largely by CMV exposure. In a later analysis, HLA-associated TCR beta chains showed more clonal expansion and lower generation probabilities than non-associated chains that were equally common. HLA typing was unavailable for some donors at each locus, so association tests used only the typed subset.

V loses 4 bases, J loses 1 base, and the germline ends lie 11 bases apart. In the germline V gene, CDR1 corresponds to SGHRS and CDR2 to YFSETQ. Spanning cysteine to phenylalanine, the CDR3 consists of 14 amino acids. Only the CDR3 portion is preserved as DNA: 42 bases, with reading frame beginning at the first base. Library generation was performed with the immunoSEQ multiplex PCR assay. For the multiplex PCR, a mixture combining 60 forward primers for TCR Vbeta segments and 13 reverse primers for TCR Jbeta segments was used. The CDR3 region of rearranged TCR beta genes was amplified from genomic DNA with a multiplex PCR assay. The amplified TCR beta libraries were sequenced on the Illumina HiSeq System as 87-base-pair reads. The paper's data handling went like this. A later analysis counted around 72 million unique TCR beta chains across the 550 to 800 repertoires, and some 11 million of these chains were shared by at least two donors. To remove PCR and sequencing errors, raw reads were error-corrected and collapsed into unique sequences using a nearest-neighbor algorithm that merged closely related sequences. Alignment of CDR3 sequences to IMGT reference sequences was used to assign V, D and J gene segments. For a sequence to be retained, a match of at least six nucleotides was required to both a V gene segment and a J gene segment. A rearrangement counted as productive if the CDR3 had no stop codons and remained in frame with V and J, and every other rearrangement counted as non-productive. Following IMGT convention, CDR3 was defined as the stretch from the second conserved V-encoded cysteine up to the conserved J-encoded phenylalanine. The earlier analysis of around 640 of the donors excluded sequences that lacked an unambiguous match to a single V gene segment. An earlier analysis of under 750 of the donors called V segments functional above 56.7% productive rearrangements and segregating when the between-donor standard deviation exceeded 5%. A statistical classification framework was built for diagnosing cytomegalovirus status from the catalog of TCR beta chain sequences. V and J gene assignment, in a later analysis, came from comparing TCR nucleotide sequences with IMGT/GENE-DB human TR gene sequences. A later analysis assigned CDR3 sequences and most-parsimonious VDJ recombination scenarios with the TCRdist pipeline. In a later analysis, each TCR beta chain was defined by its CDR3 amino acid sequence together with its V-gene family, and reads lacking a unique V-gene family were excluded. As a way to deal with suspected cross-contamination and a sequencing artifact, a later analysis dropped 450 to 600 nucleotide sequences that were highly shared and had low generation probability. In a later analysis, a clonal expansion index for each public chain was calculated from normalized within-repertoire ranks of inferred template counts. In a later analysis, generation probabilities were computed using a VDJ recombination model fitted to out-of-frame rearrangements, and the results were checked against IGoR. A later analysis scored TCR-TCR, TCR-HLA and TCR-CMV co-occurrence with hypergeometric tests, applying a repertoire-size bias correction to TCR pairs. A later analysis estimated false discovery rates by permuting HLA or CMV assignments 20 times. In a later analysis, co-occurring TCRs were grouped using DBSCAN, and TCRdist sequence similarity was added for clustering within HLA-allele-positive subsets. Repertoires with fewer than 30,000 or more than 120,000 public chains were left out of co-occurrence clustering, as were roughly five repertoires with anomalous nucleotide sharing. This immuneACCESS table, as held by TCRdb, lists in-frame sequences with V and J called but not all clones. Of the missing ones, under half trace to an unresolved V gene in checked studies; the others have no known cause. V, J and clone size reflect that table, while D and trimming were determined from the DNA. In this sample the table shows under 150,000 clones, 80% of which occur a single time. Of the sample, roughly 1.2% is held by the ten largest clones.

The count of this clone is one. The antigen it binds to is not known. Base qualities were left out, and no much larger clone turns up one base away. The cohort consisted of some 670 healthy bone marrow donors. All cohort members were sampled while nominally healthy, although unrecorded immune exposures were likely present. The donor was CMV seropositive and was included in the group of almost 300 seropositive cohort members. A peripheral blood sample was provided by each donor, and peripheral blood mononuclear cells were used for TCR beta sequencing. The Qiagen DNeasy Blood Extraction Kit was used to extract genomic DNA from the blood cell samples.

Sequencing input: PBMCs. The TCR was taken from a male donor in good health and CMV-seropositive. This chain is built from TRBV5-1 and TRBJ1-1, and possibly TRBD1, on 5 matching bases. The CDR3 corresponds to CASSPSQGNTEAFF. Read as DNA, the sequence is TGCGCCAGCAGCCCAAGCCAGGGGAACACTGAAGCTTTCTTT.